This is a list of T cell receptor beta chains from one sample in a study of T cells in Graves' hyperthyroidism and ophthalmopathy. From the multiplex PCR reads, TCRdb called clonotypes with MiXCR, one entry per CDR3 protein. The sample includes about 840,000 distinct CDR3 sequences, roughly 37% of them seen just once. Sequences were obtained from blood. Receptors were obtained from a man younger than 30 with Graves' hyperthyroidism. The CDR3 runs from the conserved cysteine through the conserved F or W. A D gene is named only where the DNA matches it firmly. Not every row has a clone size; where given, it reads once, few, many or a size class.

j_gene: TRBJ1-1; abundance: many; d_gene: TRBD1; v_gene: TRBV19; CDR3aa: CASSTGQVRAFF; CDR3nt: TGTGCCAGTAGCACCGGACAGGTGCGAGCTTTCTTT
j_gene: TRBJ2-5; abundance: NA; d_gene: NA; v_gene: TRBV19; CDR3aa: CASSIAYGRTQYF; CDR3nt: TGTGCCAGTAGTATTGCCTACGGACGGACCCAGTACTTC
j_gene: TRBJ1-1; abundance: few; d_gene: NA; v_gene: TRBV11-2; CDR3aa: CASSSQGAEAFF; CDR3nt: TGTGCCAGCAGCTCCCAGGGAGCTGAAGCTTTCTTT
j_gene: TRBJ2-5; abundance: NA; d_gene: TRBD2; v_gene: TRBV29-1; CDR3aa: CSVSGLAAKETQYF; CDR3nt: TGCAGCGTTTCGGGACTAGCGGCTAAAGAGACCCAGTACTTC
j_gene: TRBJ1-1; abundance: many; d_gene: NA; v_gene: TRBV29-1; CDR3aa: CSVEDYGPGLGAFF; CDR3nt: TGCAGCGTTGAAGATTACGGGCCAGGGCTTGGAGCTTTCTTT
j_gene: TRBJ1-6; abundance: many; d_gene: NA; v_gene: TRBV9; CDR3aa: CASSSWGGDSPLHF; CDR3nt: TGTGCCAGCAGCTCGTGGGGGGGCGATTCACCCCTCCACTTT
j_gene: TRBJ1-4; abundance: NA; d_gene: NA; v_gene: TRBV4-3; CDR3aa: CASSQENSGIREKLFF; CDR3nt: TGCGCCAGCAGCCAAGAGAACAGTGGGATAAGAGAAAAACTGTTTTTT
j_gene: TRBJ2-7; abundance: few; d_gene: NA; v_gene: TRBV5-1; CDR3aa: CASSLVLGQSNEQYF; CDR3nt: TGCGCCAGCAGCTTGGTTCTCGGACAGTCTAACGAGCAGTACTTC
j_gene: TRBJ2-2; abundance: NA; d_gene: TRBD2; v_gene: TRBV29-1; CDR3aa: CSYIGVGTSGLSRSGELFF; CDR3nt: TGCAGCTACATCGGGGTCGGGACTAGCGGACTGAGCAGGTCCGGGGAGCTGTTTTTT
j_gene: TRBJ1-2; abundance: many; d_gene: NA; v_gene: TRBV10-3; CDR3aa: CAISKQGGGYTF; CDR3nt: TGTGCCATCAGCAAACAGGGAGGCGGCTACACCTTC
j_gene: TRBJ2-7; abundance: many; d_gene: TRBD2; v_gene: TRBV25-1; CDR3aa: CASSEGGRTYEQYF; CDR3nt: TGTGCCAGCAGTGAAGGCGGGAGAACCTACGAGCAGTACTTC
j_gene: TRBJ2-7; abundance: few; d_gene: NA; v_gene: TRBV12-3/TRBV12-4; CDR3aa: CASSGGETYEQYF; CDR3nt: TGTGCCAGCAGTGGAGGGGAGACCTACGAGCAGTACTTC
j_gene: TRBJ1-1; abundance: NA; d_gene: NA; v_gene: TRBV5-4; CDR3aa: CASSPARGRNTEAFF; CDR3nt: TGTGCCAGCAGCCCGGCCCGGGGGAGGAACACTGAAGCTTTCTTT
j_gene: TRBJ1-5; abundance: NA; d_gene: NA; v_gene: TRBV29-1; CDR3aa: CSVVSGSNQPQHF; CDR3nt: TGCAGCGTTGTGTCCGGTAGCAATCAGCCCCAGCATTTT
j_gene: TRBJ1-5; abundance: NA; d_gene: NA; v_gene: TRBV25-1; CDR3aa: CARDRAGHQPQHF; CDR3nt: TGTGCTAGAGATCGAGCAGGGCATCAGCCCCAGCATTTT
j_gene: TRBJ2-2; abundance: NA; d_gene: TRBD1; v_gene: TRBV7-4; CDR3aa: CASSSTGSYTGELFF; CDR3nt: TGTGCCAGCAGTTCGACAGGGTCTTACACCGGGGAGCTGTTTTTT
j_gene: TRBJ2-2; abundance: NA; d_gene: TRBD2; v_gene: TRBV20-1; CDR3aa: CSAASGLAGGPGRRELFF; CDR3nt: TGCAGTGCCGCATCGGGACTAGCGGGGGGGCCTGGTCGTCGGGAGCTGTTTTTT
j_gene: TRBJ2-5; abundance: few; d_gene: NA; v_gene: TRBV7-2; CDR3aa: CASSFGLHEETQYF; CDR3nt: TGTGCCAGCAGCTTCGGACTGCACGAAGAGACCCAGTACTTC
j_gene: TRBJ2-6; abundance: few; d_gene: TRBD2; v_gene: TRBV29-1; CDR3aa: CSVESGGSSGANVLTF; CDR3nt: TGCAGCGTTGAGAGCGGGGGCAGCTCTGGGGCCAACGTCCTGACTTTC
j_gene: TRBJ1-3; abundance: NA; d_gene: NA; v_gene: TRBV29-1; CDR3aa: CSREAGNTIYF; CDR3nt: TGCAGCAGGGAGGCTGGAAACACCATATATTTT
j_gene: TRBJ1-5; abundance: many; d_gene: NA; v_gene: TRBV12-3/TRBV12-4; CDR3aa: CASSGGLNQPQHF; CDR3nt: TGTGCCAGCAGTGGTGGTCTAAATCAGCCCCAGCATTTT
j_gene: TRBJ1-2; abundance: NA; d_gene: TRBD1; v_gene: TRBV15; CDR3aa: CATSSWDRDPHYGYTF; CDR3nt: TGTGCCACCAGCAGCTGGGACAGAGACCCACACTATGGCTACACCTTC
j_gene: TRBJ2-2; abundance: few; d_gene: NA; v_gene: TRBV19; CDR3aa: CASSIDRTPTGELFF; CDR3nt: TGTGCCAGTAGTATTGACAGGACGCCCACCGGGGAGCTGTTTTTT
j_gene: TRBJ1-5; abundance: NA; d_gene: TRBD1; v_gene: TRBV7-9; CDR3aa: CASSLPQGAPINQPQHF; CDR3nt: TGTGCCAGCAGCTTACCACAGGGGGCCCCGATCAATCAGCCCCAGCATTTT